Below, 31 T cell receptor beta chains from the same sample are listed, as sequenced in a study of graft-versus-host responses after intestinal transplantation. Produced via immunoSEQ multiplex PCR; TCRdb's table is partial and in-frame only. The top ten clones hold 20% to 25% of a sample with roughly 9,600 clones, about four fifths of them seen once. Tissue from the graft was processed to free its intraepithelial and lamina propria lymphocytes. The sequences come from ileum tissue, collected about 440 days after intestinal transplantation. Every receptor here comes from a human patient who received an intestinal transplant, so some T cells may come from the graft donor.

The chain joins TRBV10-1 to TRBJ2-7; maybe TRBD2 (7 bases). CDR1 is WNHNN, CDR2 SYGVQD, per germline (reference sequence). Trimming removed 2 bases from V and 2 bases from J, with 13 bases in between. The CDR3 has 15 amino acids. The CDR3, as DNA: TGCGCCAGCAGTGAGACAGGGAGGGAAACCTACGAGCAGTACTTC. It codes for CASSETGRETYEQYF.

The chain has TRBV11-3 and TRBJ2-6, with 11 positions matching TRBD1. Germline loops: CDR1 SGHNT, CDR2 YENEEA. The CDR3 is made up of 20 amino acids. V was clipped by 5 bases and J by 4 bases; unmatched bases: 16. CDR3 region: CASSPAARGTGGRGANVLTF. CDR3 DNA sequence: TGTGCCAGCAGCCCGGCCGCACGAGGGACAGGGGGAAGAGGGGCCAACGTCCTGACTTTC.

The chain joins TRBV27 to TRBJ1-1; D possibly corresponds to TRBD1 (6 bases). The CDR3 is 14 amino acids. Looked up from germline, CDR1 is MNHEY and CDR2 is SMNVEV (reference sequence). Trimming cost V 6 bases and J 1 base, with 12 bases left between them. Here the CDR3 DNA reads TGTGCCAGCAGGGGGGACATCCCGAACACTGAAGCTTTCTTT. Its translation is CASRGDIPNTEAFF.

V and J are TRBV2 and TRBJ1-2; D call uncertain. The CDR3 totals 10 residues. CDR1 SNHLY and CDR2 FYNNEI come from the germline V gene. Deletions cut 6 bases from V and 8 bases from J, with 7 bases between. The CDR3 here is CASSGPGYTF. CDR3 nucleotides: TGTGCCAGCAGCGGCCCGGGCTACACCTTC.

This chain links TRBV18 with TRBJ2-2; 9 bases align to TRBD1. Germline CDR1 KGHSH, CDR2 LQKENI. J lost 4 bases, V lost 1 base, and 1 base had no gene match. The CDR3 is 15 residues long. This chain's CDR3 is CASSPQDRGTGELFF. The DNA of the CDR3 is TGTGCCAGCTCACCACAGGACAGGGGCACCGGGGAGCTGTTTTTT.

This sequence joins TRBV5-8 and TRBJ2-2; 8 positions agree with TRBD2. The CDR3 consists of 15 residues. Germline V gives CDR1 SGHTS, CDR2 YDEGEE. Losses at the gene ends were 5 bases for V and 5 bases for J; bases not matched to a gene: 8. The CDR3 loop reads CASSSGTRRTGELFF. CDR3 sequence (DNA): TGTGCCAGCAGTTCCGGGACTAGAAGGACCGGGGAGCTGTTTTTT.

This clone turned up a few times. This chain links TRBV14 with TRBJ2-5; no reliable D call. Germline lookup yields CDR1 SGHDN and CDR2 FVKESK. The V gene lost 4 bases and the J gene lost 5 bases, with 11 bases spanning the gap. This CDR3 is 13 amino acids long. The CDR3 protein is CASSPMYTETQYF. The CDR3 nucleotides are TGTGCCAGCAGCCCGATGTACACTGAGACCCAGTACTTC.

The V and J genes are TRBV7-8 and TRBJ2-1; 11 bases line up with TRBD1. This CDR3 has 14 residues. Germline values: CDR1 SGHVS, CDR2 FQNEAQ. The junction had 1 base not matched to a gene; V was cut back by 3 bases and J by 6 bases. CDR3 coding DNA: TGTGCCAGCAGCTTTGGGACAGGGGGCAATGAGCAGTTCTTC. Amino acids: CASSFGTGGNEQFF.

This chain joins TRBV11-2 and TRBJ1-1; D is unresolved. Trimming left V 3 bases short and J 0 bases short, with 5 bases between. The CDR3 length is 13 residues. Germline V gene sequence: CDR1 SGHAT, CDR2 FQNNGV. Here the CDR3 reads CASSFHMNTEAFF. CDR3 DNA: TGTGCCAGCAGCTTTCACATGAACACTGAAGCTTTCTTT. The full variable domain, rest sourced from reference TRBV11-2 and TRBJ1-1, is EAGVAQSPRYKIIEKRQSVAFWCNPISGHATLYWYQQILGQGPKLLIQFQNNGVVDDSQLPKDRFSAERLKGVDSTLKIQPAKLEDSAVYLCASSFHMNTEAFFGQGTRLTVV.

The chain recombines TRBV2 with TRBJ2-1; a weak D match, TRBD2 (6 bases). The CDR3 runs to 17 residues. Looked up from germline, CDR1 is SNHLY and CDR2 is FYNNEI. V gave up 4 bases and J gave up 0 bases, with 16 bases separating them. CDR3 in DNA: TGTGCCAGCAGTGCCCGACTAGAGGGGAACTCCTACAATGAGCAGTTCTTC. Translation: CASSARLEGNSYNEQFF.

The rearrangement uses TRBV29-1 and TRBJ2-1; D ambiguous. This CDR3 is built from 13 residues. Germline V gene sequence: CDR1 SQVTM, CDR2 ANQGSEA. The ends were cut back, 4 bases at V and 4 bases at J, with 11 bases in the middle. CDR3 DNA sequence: TGCAGCGTTGTAGAACAGCCTTACAATGAGCAGTTCTTC. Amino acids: CSVVEQPYNEQFF.

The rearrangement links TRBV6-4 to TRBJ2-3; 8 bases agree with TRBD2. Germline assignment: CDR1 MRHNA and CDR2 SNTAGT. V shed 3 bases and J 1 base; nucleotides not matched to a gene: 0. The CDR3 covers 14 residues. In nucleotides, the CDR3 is TGTGCCAGCAGTGATAGCGGGGGCACAGATACGCAGTATTTT. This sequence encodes CASSDSGGTDTQYF.

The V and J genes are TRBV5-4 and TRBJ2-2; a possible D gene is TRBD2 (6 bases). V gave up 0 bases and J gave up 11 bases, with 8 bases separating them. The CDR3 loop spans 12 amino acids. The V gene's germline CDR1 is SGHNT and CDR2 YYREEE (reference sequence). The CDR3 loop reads CASSLGGGELFF. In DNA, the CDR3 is TGTGCCAGCAGCTTGGGGGGAGGAGAGCTGTTTTTT. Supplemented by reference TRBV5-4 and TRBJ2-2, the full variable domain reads ETGVTQSPTHLIKTRGQQVTLRCSSQSGHNTVSWYQQALGQGPQFIFQYYREEENGRGNFPPRFSGLQFPNYSSELNVNALELDDSALYLCASSLGGGELFFGEGSRLTVL.

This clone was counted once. The CDR3 region is CASSLAGELFF. CDR3 DNA: TGTGCCAGCAGCCTAGCCGGGGAGCTGTTTTTT. This chain connects TRBV7-3 to TRBJ2-2; D is uncertain. This CDR3 is 11 amino acids long. CDR1 SGHTA and CDR2 FQGTGA come from the germline V gene. Trimming shortened V by 5 bases and J by 6 bases, and 4 bases separated the two germline ends.

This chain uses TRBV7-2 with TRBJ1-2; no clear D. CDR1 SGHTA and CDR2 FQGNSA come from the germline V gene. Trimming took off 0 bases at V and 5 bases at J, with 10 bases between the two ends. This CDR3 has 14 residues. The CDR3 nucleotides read TGTGCCAGCAGCTTAGCAGAGTCCCTGTATGGCTACACCTTC. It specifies CASSLAESLYGYTF.

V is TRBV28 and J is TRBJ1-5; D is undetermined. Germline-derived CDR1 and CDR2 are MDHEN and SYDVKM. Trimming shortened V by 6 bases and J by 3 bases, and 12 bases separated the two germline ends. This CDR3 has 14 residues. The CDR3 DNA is TGTGCCAGCAGACCGAGATTGGTCAATCAGCCCCAGCATTTT. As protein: CASRPRLVNQPQHF.

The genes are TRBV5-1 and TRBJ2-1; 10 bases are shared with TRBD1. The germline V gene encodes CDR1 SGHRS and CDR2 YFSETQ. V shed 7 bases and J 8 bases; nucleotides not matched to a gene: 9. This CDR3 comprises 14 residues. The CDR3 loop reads CASGRDRGGDEQFF. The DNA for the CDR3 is TGCGCCAGCGGCCGGGACAGGGGAGGGGATGAGCAGTTCTTC.

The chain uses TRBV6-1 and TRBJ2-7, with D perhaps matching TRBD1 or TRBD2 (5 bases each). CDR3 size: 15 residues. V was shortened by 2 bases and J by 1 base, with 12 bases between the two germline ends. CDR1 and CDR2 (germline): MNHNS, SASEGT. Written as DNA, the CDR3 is TGTGCCAGCAGTGAAAACTGGGGGATTTCCTACGAGCAGTACTTC. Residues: CASSENWGISYEQYF.

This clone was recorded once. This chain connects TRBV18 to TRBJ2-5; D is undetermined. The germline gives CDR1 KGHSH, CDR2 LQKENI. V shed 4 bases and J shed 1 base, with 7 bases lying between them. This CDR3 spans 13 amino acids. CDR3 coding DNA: TGTGCCAGCTCACAGACCATCCAAGAGACCCAGTACTTC. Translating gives CASSQTIQETQYF.

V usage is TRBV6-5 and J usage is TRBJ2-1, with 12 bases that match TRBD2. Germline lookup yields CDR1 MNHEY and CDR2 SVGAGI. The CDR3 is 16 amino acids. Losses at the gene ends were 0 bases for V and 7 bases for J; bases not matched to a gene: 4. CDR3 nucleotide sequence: TGTGCCAGCAGTTACTCGCCGGGACTAGCGGGTAATGAGCAGTTCTTC. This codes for CASSYSPGLAGNEQFF.

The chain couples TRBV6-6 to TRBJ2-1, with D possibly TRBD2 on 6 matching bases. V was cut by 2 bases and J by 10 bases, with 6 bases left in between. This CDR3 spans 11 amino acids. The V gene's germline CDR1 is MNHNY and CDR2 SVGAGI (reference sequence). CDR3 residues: CASSYGGEQFF. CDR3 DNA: TGTGCCAGCAGTTACGGAGGGGAGCAGTTCTTC.

The CDR3 loop is CASSDPISVGDIDEQYF. The CDR3 DNA reads TGTGCCAGCAGCGACCCAATATCTGTAGGGGATATCGACGAGCAGTACTTC. The V call is TRBV9, the J call TRBJ2-7; possible D gene TRBD1, 5 bases. The CDR3 is 17 residues long. Germline V CDR1 and CDR2: SGDLS, YYNGEE. The V gene lost 3 bases and the J gene lost 5 bases, with 24 bases spanning the gap.

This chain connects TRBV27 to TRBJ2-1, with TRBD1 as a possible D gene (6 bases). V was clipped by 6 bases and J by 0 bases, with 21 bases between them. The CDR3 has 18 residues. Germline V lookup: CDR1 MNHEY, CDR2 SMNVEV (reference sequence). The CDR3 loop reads CASRLGRQAQSSYNEQFF. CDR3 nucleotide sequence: TGTGCCAGCAGACTCGGTAGACAGGCCCAAAGCTCCTACAATGAGCAGTTCTTC.

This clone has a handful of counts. As DNA, the CDR3 is TGTGCCAGCAGCCTAGAGGACGGTAGCAATCAGCCCCAGCATTTT. Translated: CASSLEDGSNQPQHF. The rearrangement links TRBV7-8 to TRBJ1-5; D gene uncertain. The length of the CDR3 is 15 residues. V shed 5 bases and J shed 0 bases, with 11 bases lying between them. Germline V gene lookup returns CDR1 SGHVS and CDR2 FQNEAQ.

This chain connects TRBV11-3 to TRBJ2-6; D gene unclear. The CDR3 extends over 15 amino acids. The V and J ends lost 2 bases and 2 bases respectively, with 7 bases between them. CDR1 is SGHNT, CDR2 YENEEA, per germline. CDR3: CASSLRVTGANVLTF. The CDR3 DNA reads TGTGCCAGCAGCTTAAGGGTCACTGGGGCCAACGTCCTGACTTTC.

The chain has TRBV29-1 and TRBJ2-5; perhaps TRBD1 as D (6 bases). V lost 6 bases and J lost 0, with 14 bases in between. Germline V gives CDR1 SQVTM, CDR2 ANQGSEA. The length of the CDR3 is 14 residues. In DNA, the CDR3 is TGCAGCGTAAATGTGGCAGGGGACCAAGAGACCCAGTACTTC. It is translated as CSVNVAGDQETQYF.

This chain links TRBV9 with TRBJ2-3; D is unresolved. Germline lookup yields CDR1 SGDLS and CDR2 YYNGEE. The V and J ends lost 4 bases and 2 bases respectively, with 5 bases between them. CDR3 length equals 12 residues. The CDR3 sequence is CASSYFTDTQYF. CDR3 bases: TGTGCCAGCAGCTACTTCACAGATACGCAGTATTTT.

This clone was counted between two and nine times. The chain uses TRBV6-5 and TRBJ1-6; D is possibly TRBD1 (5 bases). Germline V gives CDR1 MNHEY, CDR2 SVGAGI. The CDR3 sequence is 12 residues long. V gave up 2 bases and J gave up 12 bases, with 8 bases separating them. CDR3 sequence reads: CASSYLGEPLHF. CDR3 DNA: TGTGCCAGCAGTTACCTGGGGGAACCCCTCCACTTT.

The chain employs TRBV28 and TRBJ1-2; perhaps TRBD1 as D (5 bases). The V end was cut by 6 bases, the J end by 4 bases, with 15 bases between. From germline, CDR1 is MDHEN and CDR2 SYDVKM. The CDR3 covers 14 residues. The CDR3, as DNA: TGTGCCAGCAGCCCCGGCAGGGTGGCCTATGGCTACACCTTC. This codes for CASSPGRVAYGYTF.

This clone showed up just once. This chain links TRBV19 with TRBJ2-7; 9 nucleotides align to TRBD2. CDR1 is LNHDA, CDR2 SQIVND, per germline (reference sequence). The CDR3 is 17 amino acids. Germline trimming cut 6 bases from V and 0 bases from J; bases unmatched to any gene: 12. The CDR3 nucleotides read TGTGCCAGTAGAATCAAGCGGGGGGTTACCTCCTCCTACGAGCAGTACTTC. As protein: CASRIKRGVTSSYEQYF.

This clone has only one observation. The CDR3 spells CASRPRGNTEAFF. For the CDR3, the DNA is TGTGCCAGCAGGCCCCGGGGAAACACTGAAGCTTTCTTT. V usage is TRBV7-9 and J usage is TRBJ1-1; D is undetermined. This CDR3 region has 13 residues. The V end was cut by 6 bases, the J end by 2 bases, with 10 bases between. CDR1 SEHNR and CDR2 FQNEAQ come from the germline V gene (reference sequence).